The 30 T cell receptor beta chains presented below share a single source sample, sequenced in a study of cytomegalovirus exposure and HLA in healthy donors. The PCR was carried out with 60 Vbeta primers and 13 Jbeta primers. Using immunoSEQ multiplex PCR, the repertoire was profiled, and TCRdb retains in-frame clones only, with some absent. The sample has approximately 210,000 clones; the top ten hold approximately 0.98%. The source material was PBMCs. The origin of the receptors is a woman aged 25-40 years in good health and CMV-seropositive.

The V and J genes are TRBV13 and TRBJ2-3; 9 bases align to TRBD2. This CDR3 comprises 15 residues. CDR1 PRHDT and CDR2 FYEKMQ come from the germline V gene (reference sequence). V was pared by 5 bases and J by 2 bases, with 5 bases of the junction left unmatched. In nucleotides, the CDR3 is TGTGCCAGCAGCCCGACTAGCGGAGACACAGATACGCAGTATTTT. Translation gives CASSPTSGDTDTQYF.

The chain joins TRBV7-6 to TRBJ2-7; 7 bases agree with TRBD1. V lost 6 bases and J lost 4; bases outside the gene matches: 9. This CDR3 has 14 amino acids. CDR1 and CDR2 (germline): SGHVS, FNYEAQ. The DNA of the CDR3 is TGTGCCAGCAGTCCTAGACAGGGCCCGTACGAGCAGTACTTC. Translating gives CASSPRQGPYEQYF.

The chain employs TRBV30 and TRBJ1-1; D possibly corresponds to TRBD1 (6 bases). The length of the CDR3 is 13 residues. The germline V and J ends were trimmed by 0 bases and 6 bases, with 11 bases remaining between them. The germline CDR1 and CDR2 sequences are GTSNPN and SVGIG (reference sequence). The CDR3 DNA reads TGTGCCTGGAGTGTAGGGGGGGATGCTGAAGCTTTCTTT. Translating gives CAWSVGGDAEAFF.

V is TRBV27 and J is TRBJ1-2; perhaps TRBD1 as D (5 bases). Per the germline V gene, CDR1 is MNHEY and CDR2 is SMNVEV (reference sequence). There are 14 residues in the CDR3. V was pared by 4 bases and J by 5 bases, with 14 bases between. The CDR3 is CASSSSNRGYGYTF. The CDR3 DNA follows: TGTGCCAGCAGTTCGTCTAATAGGGGTTATGGCTACACCTTC.

The chain recombines TRBV5-5 with TRBJ1-5; the D gene is possibly TRBD1 (6 bases). With 0 bases removed from V and 9 bases from J, the gap between germline ends came to 16 bases. There are 15 residues in the CDR3. Per the germline V gene, CDR1 is SGHKS and CDR2 is YYEKEE (reference sequence). CDR3 sequence: CASSLAIGGRGPQHF. The CDR3 DNA follows: TGTGCCAGCAGCTTGGCGATCGGGGGGCGCGGGCCCCAGCATTTT.

J is TRBJ2-7 and V is TRBV27, with D tentatively TRBD1 (6 bases). Trimming left V 4 bases short and J 5 bases short, with 12 bases between. The CDR3 loop spans 13 amino acids. Germline values: CDR1 MNHEY, CDR2 SMNVEV (reference sequence). CDR3 sequence reads: CASSSRGSDEQYF. The CDR3 DNA reads TGTGCCAGCAGTTCCAGGGGTAGCGACGAGCAGTACTTC.

V usage is TRBV5-5 and J usage is TRBJ1-2; D perhaps matches TRBD1 (5 bases). This CDR3 spans 17 amino acids. With 4 bases removed from V and 7 bases from J, the gap between germline ends came to 26 bases. Germline CDR1 is SGHKS and CDR2 is YYEKEE (reference sequence). CDR3 in DNA: TGTGCCAGCAGCCATCTACCCAGGTCTTTGGAAGGGGTTGGCTACACCTTC. It yields the protein CASSHLPRSLEGVGYTF.

J is TRBJ2-7 and V is TRBV18; D is possibly TRBD1 (5 bases). The CDR3 totals 14 residues. Germline assignment: CDR1 KGHSH and CDR2 LQKENI. V lost 4 bases, J lost 2 bases, and 12 bases lay in between. The CDR3 DNA is TGTGCCAGCTCACGAGGCAGGGTTACCTACGAGCAGTACTTC. Its translation is CASSRGRVTYEQYF.

The V gene is TRBV6-5, the J gene TRBJ2-7, with no clear D. This CDR3 has 15 residues. The germline V gene encodes CDR1 MNHEY and CDR2 SVGAGI. V was trimmed by 5 bases and J by 1 base, leaving 15 bases between them. The CDR3 protein is CASSPGYASSYEQYF. CDR3 nucleotide sequence: TGTGCCAGCAGTCCAGGATATGCCTCTTCCTACGAGCAGTACTTC.

The chain employs TRBV18 and TRBJ1-5; D is unresolved. V lost 2 bases and J lost 1, with 6 bases in between. In germline, CDR1 is KGHSH, CDR2 LQKENI. This CDR3 has 14 residues. Here the CDR3 DNA reads TGTGCCAGCTCACCAGAGGGAAGCAATCAGCCCCAGCATTTT. Encoded protein: CASSPEGSNQPQHF.

As concerns this clone: One end of the junction is discordant with germline, which a read error may explain. CDR3 in amino acids: CATSWREPDTDTRYF. DNA for the CDR3: TGCGCCACCTCCTGGAGGGAGCCAGACACAGATACGCGGTATTTT. The rearrangement links TRBV10-1 to TRBJ2-3; weak D call: TRBD2 (6 bases). The length of the CDR3 is 15 residues. The germline V gene has CDR1 WNHNN and CDR2 SYGVQD (reference sequence).

CDR3 DNA: TGTGCCAGCACCGTCACGGGACAGGACTATGGCTACACCTTC. This gives the protein CASTVTGQDYGYTF. The chain has TRBV28 and TRBJ1-2; 8 bases line up with TRBD1. Per the germline V gene, CDR1 is MDHEN and CDR2 is SYDVKM. The CDR3 length is 14 residues. Germline trimming cut 7 bases from V and 3 bases from J; bases unmatched to any gene: 7.

The chain recombines TRBV29-1 with TRBJ2-7; D ambiguous. Looked up from germline, CDR1 is SQVTM and CDR2 is ANQGSEA. This CDR3 has 13 amino acids. Trimming took 6 bases from V and 3 from J, leaving 15 bases between them. In nucleotides, the CDR3 is TGCAGCGTAGGTGATTCTAGTTTCTACGAGCAGTACTTC. Encoded protein: CSVGDSSFYEQYF.

As concerns this clone: This sample includes further DNA sequences coding for the same CDR3. The genes are TRBV2 and TRBJ2-7; a possible D gene is TRBD1 (6 bases). Per the germline V gene, CDR1 is SNHLY and CDR2 is FYNNEI. The CDR3 extends over 12 amino acids. Trimming cost V 5 bases and J 4 bases, with 9 bases left between them. In nucleotides, the CDR3 is TGTGCCAGCAGTTCCCAGGGGTACGAGCAGTACTTC. Its translation: CASSSQGYEQYF.

The CDR3 here is CASSLGLLRGEQFF. Written as DNA, the CDR3 is TGTGCCAGCAGCCTGGGACTGCTTCGCGGTGAGCAGTTCTTC. J is TRBJ2-1 and V is TRBV5-8, with D possibly matching TRBD2 (6 bases). V was shortened by 4 bases and J by 9 bases, with 17 bases between the two germline ends. The CDR3 is 14 residues long. From germline, CDR1 is SGHTS and CDR2 YDEGEE.

The chain employs TRBV4-2 and TRBJ2-7; TRBD2 matches 8 bases. The CDR3 loop spans 18 amino acids. V gave up 1 base and J gave up 4 bases; unmatched junction bases: 15. CDR1 and CDR2 (germline): LGHNA, YNFKEQ. The chain's CDR3 is CASSQVAAQRGLVYEQYF. The CDR3 bases are TGTGCCAGCAGCCAAGTGGCCGCCCAGCGGGGGCTAGTATACGAGCAGTACTTC.

V gene TRBV11-3 combines with J gene TRBJ2-7, with 9 bases aligning to TRBD1. The CDR3 length is 14 residues. The germline V gene has CDR1 SGHNT and CDR2 YENEEA. V was pared by 5 bases and J by 6 bases, with 8 bases of the junction left unmatched. CDR3 in DNA: TGTGCCAGCAGCCCCGGGACAGGGTTTGCCGAGCAGTACTTC. It codes for CASSPGTGFAEQYF.

The J gene is TRBJ2-4, the V gene TRBV27; D is unresolved. From germline, CDR1 is MNHEY and CDR2 SMNVEV (reference sequence). Trimming removed 7 bases at V and 0 bases at J, with 22 bases between. CDR3 length: 18 amino acids. As DNA, the CDR3 is TGTGCCAGCACTCGCCCAAATGACTGGTCTGTAGCCAAAAACATTCAGTACTTC. This sequence encodes CASTRPNDWSVAKNIQYF.

V gene TRBV5-1 combines with J gene TRBJ2-1; the match to TRBD2 covers 8 bases. The CDR3 consists of 15 residues. V lost 5 bases to trimming and J lost 10 bases; unmatched junction nucleotides: 14. The germline V gene has CDR1 SGHRS and CDR2 YFSETQ. This CDR3 is CASRPGLAGTSEQFF. Here the CDR3 DNA reads TGCGCCAGCAGACCCGGACTAGCTGGGACCTCGGAGCAGTTCTTC.

The V call is TRBV5-1, the J call TRBJ2-5; TRBD2 is a possible D gene (6 bases). TRBJ2-7 matches the DNA end more closely, so the J call is doubtful. The length of the CDR3 is 15 residues. The germline CDR1 and CDR2 sequences are SGHRS and YFSETQ. This chain's CDR3 is CASSLGDSPTYEQYF. The CDR3 region has the DNA TGCGCCAGCAGCTTGGGGGACTCTCCCACCTACGAGCAGTACTTC.

The chain joins TRBV5-1 to TRBJ2-2; maybe TRBD1 (5 bases). The germline CDR1 and CDR2 sequences are SGHRS and YFSETQ. V lost 4 bases and J lost 7, with 11 bases in between. The CDR3 covers 13 residues. CDR3 nucleotide sequence: TGCGCCAGCAGCAACCAGGGTGGCGGGGAGCTGTTTTTT. It yields the protein CASSNQGGGELFF.

The chain recombines TRBV19 with TRBJ2-1; a possible D gene is TRBD2 (6 bases). Trimming removed 5 bases from V and 0 bases from J, with 17 bases in between. Germline values: CDR1 LNHDA, CDR2 SQIVND (reference sequence). The CDR3 has 17 amino acids. The DNA for the CDR3 is TGTGCCAGTAGTGCTCCGGGAGAGCCAAGCTCCTACAATGAGCAGTTCTTC. Amino acids: CASSAPGEPSSYNEQFF.

The chain combines TRBV19 with TRBJ1-5, with 9 bases aligning to TRBD1. The CDR3 spans 17 residues. The germline CDR1 and CDR2 sequences are LNHDA and SQIVND (reference sequence). Unmatched junction bases numbered 10, after V lost 5 bases and J lost 2 bases. The CDR3 nucleotides are TGTGCCAGTAGTGCGGGACAGGGTCGGGGGCGCAATCAGCCCCAGCATTTT. This translates into CASSAGQGRGRNQPQHF.

The chain combines TRBV10-1 with TRBJ2-5; a weak D match, TRBD1 (6 bases). Germline loops: CDR1 WNHNN, CDR2 SYGVQD (reference sequence). V was pared by 2 bases and J by 0 bases, with 10 bases between. There are 15 residues in the CDR3. The CDR3 loop is CASSEAGTNQETQYF. Written as DNA, the CDR3 is TGCGCCAGCAGTGAGGCCGGGACAAACCAAGAGACCCAGTACTTC.

This chain links TRBV16 with TRBJ1-1, with a weak D call TRBD1 (6 bases). The V and J ends lost 2 bases and 3 bases respectively, with 10 bases between them. Germline V gives CDR1 KGHSY, CDR2 FQNENV. This CDR3 region has 14 residues. The CDR3 is CASSQTTGYTEAFF. The CDR3 DNA reads TGTGCCAGCAGCCAAACGACAGGATACACTGAAGCTTTCTTT.

The rearrangement joins TRBV28 to TRBJ2-1; 8 positions match TRBD2. Losses at the gene ends were 5 bases for V and 8 bases for J; bases not matched to a gene: 8. Germline CDR1 and CDR2: MDHEN and SYDVKM. The CDR3 covers 14 residues. In DNA, the CDR3 is TGTGCCAGCAGTCAGGCCGGGACTAGGGATGAGCAGTTCTTC. Its translation: CASSQAGTRDEQFF.

Concerning this clone: It is likely a read error, because the conserved phenylalanine at the end of the CDR3 is missing. The chain carries TRBV29-1 and TRBJ1-1; TRBD1 matches at 8 bases. This CDR3 contains 13 residues. In germline, CDR1 is SQVTM, CDR2 ANQGSEA. J gave up 1 base and V 3 bases, and 1 base lay outside the gene matches. CDR3 sequence reads: CSVDRGQNTEAFL. The CDR3 DNA is TGCAGCGTTGACAGGGGGCAGAACACTGAAGCTTTCCTT.

The chain is built from TRBV11-2 and TRBJ1-1, with D perhaps TRBD1 (6 bases). Germline V gives CDR1 SGHAT, CDR2 FQNNGV. V shed 5 bases and J shed 4 bases, with 14 bases lying between them. The CDR3 spans 14 residues. The DNA for the CDR3 is TGTGCCAGCAGCGTACGACAGGAAGTCACTGAAGCTTTCTTT. Its translation: CASSVRQEVTEAFF.

Here the CDR3 reads CASSPRGDEGYTF. CDR3 bases: TGTGCCAGCTCACCTCGGGGAGATGAGGGCTACACCTTC. The V call is TRBV18, the J call TRBJ1-2; D remains ambiguous. Trimming left V 3 bases short and J 8 bases short, with 13 bases between. The CDR3 runs to 13 residues. The germline CDR1 and CDR2 sequences are KGHSH and LQKENI. The full variable domain, with the rest looked up from reference TRBV18 and TRBJ1-2, is NAGVMQNPRHLVRRRGQEARLRCSPMKGHSHVYWYRQLPEEGLKFMVYLQKENIIDESGMPKERFSAEFPKEGPSILRIQQVVRGDSAAYFCASSPRGDEGYTFGSGTRLTVV.

The chain carries TRBV7-9 and TRBJ2-3; perhaps TRBD2 as D (5 bases). There are 12 residues in the CDR3. From germline, CDR1 is SEHNR and CDR2 FQNEAQ (reference sequence). V was trimmed by 5 bases and J by 10 bases, leaving 13 bases between them. The CDR3 region has the DNA TGTGCCAGCAGCCTACCCCAGAGGGCGCAGTATTTT. Its protein is CASSLPQRAQYF.